Listed below are T cell receptor beta chains from one sample, sequenced in a study of early T cells in non-severe SARS-CoV-2 infection. In TCRdb, the 5' RACE reads were re-called with MiXCR into one record per CDR3 protein. The data contain approximately 84,000 distinct CDR3 sequences, approximately 13% of them seen just once; the ten biggest clones take up 4.5% to 7%. The source material was whole blood. The receptors originated from an adult who was a healthcare worker with PCR-confirmed SARS-CoV-2 infection or an uninfected control (not recorded which). Both conserved end residues are part of each CDR3.

length,V,J,CDR3
16,TRBV11-2,TRBJ2-1,CASSLLTAGVPNEQFF
15,TRBV9,TRBJ2-4,CASSVSGVTKNIQYF
13,TRBV6-6,TRBJ2-7,CASSDRGAYEQYF
13,TRBV19,TRBJ1-2,CASSEDRSYGYTF
11,TRBV10-3,TRBJ1-2,CAISLGVGYTF
12,TRBV20-1,TRBJ2-1,CSAAGTIREQFF
15,TRBV7-8,TRBJ1-2,CASSEKTGTNYGYTF
14,TRBV28,TRBJ2-7,CASSGDRGLYEQYF
16,TRBV11-3,TRBJ2-3,CASSPGRGRATDTQYF
15,TRBV2,TRBJ2-1,CASSVSGGARNEQFF
15,TRBV5-5,TRBJ2-1,CASSLTRLKNNEQFF
11,TRBV12-3/TRBV12-4,TRBJ2-1,CASSFSGEQFF
14,TRBV9,TRBJ2-7,CASSPVGGRYEQYF
14,TRBV20-1,TRBJ1-5,CSARVADSNQPQHF
16,TRBV5-6,TRBJ2-1,CASSLSSGGSYNEQFF
14,TRBV29-1,TRBJ2-7,CSVESPRGPGEQYF
11,TRBV5-8,TRBJ2-4,CATRRSQVQYF
13,TRBV20-1,TRBJ1-3,CSAMSGSGNTIYF
14,TRBV7-8,TRBJ2-3,CASSLEGPGDTQYF
14,TRBV6-6,TRBJ1-1,CASSYSAQGGEAFF
16,TRBV20-1,TRBJ2-1,CSARVGGRSPDNEQFF
12,TRBV20-1,TRBJ2-7,CSAREAAPRQYF
15,TRBV19,TRBJ1-2,CASESGTGARYGYTF
16,TRBV28,TRBJ1-6,CASSFQGASVNSPLHF
14,TRBV15,TRBJ1-2,CATSRGPGSYGYTF
13,TRBV14,TRBJ2-1,CASSQLSGVGELF
16,TRBV7-7,TRBJ2-2,CASSLRWTENTGELFF
11,TRBV29-1,TRBJ1-1,CSVTRTTEAFF
12,TRBV6-1,TRBJ1-5,CASRDSNQPQHF
14,TRBV15,TRBJ2-3,CATSGGVNTDTQYF
13,TRBV12-3/TRBV12-4,TRBJ2-4,CASGPMSADIQYF
15,TRBV29-1,TRBJ1-1,CSVEWQGAPGTEAFF
15,TRBV2,TRBJ1-2,CASRDRDRVDYGYTF
10,TRBV29-1,TRBJ1-2,CSVVGPGYTF
14,TRBV4-2,TRBJ1-1,CASRPTRGEAEAFF
14,TRBV20-1,TRBJ2-5,CSARDVGYKETQYF
13,TRBV14,TRBJ1-2,CASSPAPVWGYTF
13,TRBV12-3/TRBV12-4,TRBJ2-4,CASSSGQLNIQYF
14,TRBV30,TRBJ2-1,CAWSSTSGSNEQFF
14,TRBV7-9,TRBJ1-1,CASSSDRLYTEAFF
16,TRBV28,TRBJ2-4,CASSLPAGQGGNIQYF
19,TRBV2,TRBJ1-5,CASSENWDSIRHSNQPQHF
14,TRBV5-1,TRBJ2-5,CASSRGLAGETQYF
12,TRBV29-1,TRBJ2-3,CSVDGGADTQYF
17,TRBV11-2,TRBJ2-5,CASSPQILALGKETQYF